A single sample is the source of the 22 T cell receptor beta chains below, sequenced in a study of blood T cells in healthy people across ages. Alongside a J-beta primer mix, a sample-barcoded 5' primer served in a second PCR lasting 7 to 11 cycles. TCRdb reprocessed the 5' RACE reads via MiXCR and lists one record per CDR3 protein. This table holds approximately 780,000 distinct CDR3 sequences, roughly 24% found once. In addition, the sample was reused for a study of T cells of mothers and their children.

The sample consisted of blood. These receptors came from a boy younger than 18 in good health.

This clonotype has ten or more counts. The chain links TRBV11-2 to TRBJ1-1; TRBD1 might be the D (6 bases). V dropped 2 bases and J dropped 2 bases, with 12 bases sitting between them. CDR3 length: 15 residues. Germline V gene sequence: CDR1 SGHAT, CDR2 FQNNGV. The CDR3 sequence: CASSLPGVVNTEAFF. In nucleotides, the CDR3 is TGTGCCAGCAGCTTACCAGGGGTTGTAAACACTGAAGCTTTCTTT.

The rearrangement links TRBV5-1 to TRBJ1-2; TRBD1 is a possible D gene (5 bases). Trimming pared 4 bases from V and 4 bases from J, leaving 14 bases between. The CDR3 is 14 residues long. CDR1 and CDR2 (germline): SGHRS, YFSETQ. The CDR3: CASSADGTIYGYTF. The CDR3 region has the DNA TGCGCCAGCAGCGCAGATGGGACGATCTATGGCTACACCTTC.

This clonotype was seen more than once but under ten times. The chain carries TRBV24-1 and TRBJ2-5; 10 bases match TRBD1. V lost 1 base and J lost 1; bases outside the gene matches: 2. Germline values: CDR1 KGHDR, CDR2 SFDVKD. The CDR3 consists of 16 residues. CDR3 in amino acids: CATSDFGTGVQETQYF. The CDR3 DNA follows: TGTGCCACCAGTGATTTCGGGACAGGGGTCCAAGAGACCCAGTACTTC.

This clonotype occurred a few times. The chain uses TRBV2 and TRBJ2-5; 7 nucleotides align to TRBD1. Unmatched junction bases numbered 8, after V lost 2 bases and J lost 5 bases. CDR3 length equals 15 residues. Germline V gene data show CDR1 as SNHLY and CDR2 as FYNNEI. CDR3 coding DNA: TGTGCCAGCAGTGAAACTCGACAGGGTACGGAGACCCAGTACTTC. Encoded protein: CASSETRQGTETQYF.

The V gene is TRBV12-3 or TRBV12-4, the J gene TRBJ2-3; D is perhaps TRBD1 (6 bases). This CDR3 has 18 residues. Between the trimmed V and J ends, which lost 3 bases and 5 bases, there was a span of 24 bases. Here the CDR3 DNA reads TGTGCCAGCAGTTTGCGCTTTCCGGGACATGAGGAAGGAGATACGCAGTATTTT. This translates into CASSLRFPGHEEGDTQYF.

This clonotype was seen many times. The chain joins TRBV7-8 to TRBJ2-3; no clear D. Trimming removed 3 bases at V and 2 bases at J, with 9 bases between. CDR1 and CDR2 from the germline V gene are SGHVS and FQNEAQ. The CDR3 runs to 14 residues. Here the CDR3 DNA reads TGTGCCAGCAGCTTTGGGCGGAACACAGATACGCAGTATTTT. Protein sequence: CASSFGRNTDTQYF.

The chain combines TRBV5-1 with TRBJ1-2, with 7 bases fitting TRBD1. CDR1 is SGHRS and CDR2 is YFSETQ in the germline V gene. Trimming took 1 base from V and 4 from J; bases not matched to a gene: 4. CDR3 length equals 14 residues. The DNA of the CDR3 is TGCGCCAGCAGCTTGTACGGGACAGCCTATGGCTACACCTTC. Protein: CASSLYGTAYGYTF. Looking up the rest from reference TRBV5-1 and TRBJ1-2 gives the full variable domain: KAGVTQTPRYLIKTRGQQVTLSCSPISGHRSVSWYQQTPGQGLQFLFEYFSETQRNKGNFPGRFSGRQFSNSRSEMNVSTLELGDSALYLCASSLYGTAYGYTFGSGTRLTVV.

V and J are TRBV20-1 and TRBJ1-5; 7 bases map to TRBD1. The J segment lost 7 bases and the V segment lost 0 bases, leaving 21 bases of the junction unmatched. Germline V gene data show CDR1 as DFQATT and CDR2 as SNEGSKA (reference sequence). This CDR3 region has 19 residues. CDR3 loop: CSARDRGDRLRGREQPQHF. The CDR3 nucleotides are TGCAGTGCTAGAGATCGGGGGGACAGACTTCGAGGCCGGGAGCAGCCCCAGCATTTT.

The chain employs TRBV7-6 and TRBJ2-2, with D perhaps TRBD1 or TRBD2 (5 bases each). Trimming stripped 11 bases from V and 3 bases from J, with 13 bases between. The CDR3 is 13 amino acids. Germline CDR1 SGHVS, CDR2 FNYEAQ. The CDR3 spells CASRDGDTGELFF. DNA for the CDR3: TGTGCCTCCAGGGACGGGGACACCGGGGAGCTGTTTTTT.

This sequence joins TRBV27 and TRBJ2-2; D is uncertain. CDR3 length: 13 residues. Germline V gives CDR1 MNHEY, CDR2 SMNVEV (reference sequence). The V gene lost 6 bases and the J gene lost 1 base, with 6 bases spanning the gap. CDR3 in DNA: TGTGCCAGCAGACAAGTGAACACCGGGGAGCTGTTTTTT. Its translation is CASRQVNTGELFF.

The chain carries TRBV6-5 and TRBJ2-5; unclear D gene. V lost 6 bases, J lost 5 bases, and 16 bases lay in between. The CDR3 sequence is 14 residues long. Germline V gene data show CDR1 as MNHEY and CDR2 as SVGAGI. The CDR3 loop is CASSLTRGLETQYF. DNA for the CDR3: TGTGCCAGCAGCCTCACCCGTGGGTTGGAGACCCAGTACTTC.

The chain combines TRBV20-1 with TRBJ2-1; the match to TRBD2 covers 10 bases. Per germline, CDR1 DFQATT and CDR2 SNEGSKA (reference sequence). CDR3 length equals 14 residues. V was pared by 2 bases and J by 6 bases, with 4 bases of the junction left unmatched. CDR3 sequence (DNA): TGCAGTGCTAGACTATGGACTAGCGGCAATGAGCAGTTCTTC. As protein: CSARLWTSGNEQFF.

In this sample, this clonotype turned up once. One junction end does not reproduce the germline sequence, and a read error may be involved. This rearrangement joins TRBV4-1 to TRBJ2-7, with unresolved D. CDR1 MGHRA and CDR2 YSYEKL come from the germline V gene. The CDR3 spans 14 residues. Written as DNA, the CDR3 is TGCGCCAGCAGCCCACAGTTCCGTCGCTACGAGCAGCACTTC. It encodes CASSPQFRRYEQHF.

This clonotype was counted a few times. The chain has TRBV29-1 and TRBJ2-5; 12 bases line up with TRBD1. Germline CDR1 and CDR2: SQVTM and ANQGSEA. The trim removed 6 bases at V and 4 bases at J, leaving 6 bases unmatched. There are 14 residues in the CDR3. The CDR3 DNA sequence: TGCAGCGTGGCCGGGACAGGGGGCGTAGAGACCCAGTACTTC. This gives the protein CSVAGTGGVETQYF.

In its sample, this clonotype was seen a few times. The CDR3 spells CASSLYVDSPLHF. In nucleotides, the CDR3 is TGTGCCAGCAGCTTATATGTGGATTCACCCCTCCACTTT. This chain joins TRBV11-2 and TRBJ1-6; no clear D. CDR1 and CDR2 from the germline V gene are SGHAT and FQNNGV. The V and J ends lost 2 bases and 8 bases respectively, with 7 bases between them. This CDR3 contains 13 residues.

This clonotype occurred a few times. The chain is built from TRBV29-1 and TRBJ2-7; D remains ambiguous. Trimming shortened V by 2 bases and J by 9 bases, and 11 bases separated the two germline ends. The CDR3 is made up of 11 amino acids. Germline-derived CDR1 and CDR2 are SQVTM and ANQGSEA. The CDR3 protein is CSVESRKRQYF. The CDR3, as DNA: TGCAGCGTTGAAAGTCGGAAAAGGCAGTACTTC.

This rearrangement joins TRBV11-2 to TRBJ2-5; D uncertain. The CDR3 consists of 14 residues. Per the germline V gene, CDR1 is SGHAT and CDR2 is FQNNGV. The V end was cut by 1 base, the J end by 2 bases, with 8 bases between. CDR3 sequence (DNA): TGTGCCAGCAGCTTAGTTTCTTATCAAGAGACCCAGTACTTC. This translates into CASSLVSYQETQYF.

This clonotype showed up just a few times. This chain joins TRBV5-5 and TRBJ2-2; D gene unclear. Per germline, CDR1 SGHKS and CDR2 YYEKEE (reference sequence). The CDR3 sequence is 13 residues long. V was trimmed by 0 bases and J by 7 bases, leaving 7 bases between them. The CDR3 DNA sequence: TGTGCCAGCAGCTTGGTCGCGCTCGGGGAGCTGTTTTTT. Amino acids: CASSLVALGELFF.

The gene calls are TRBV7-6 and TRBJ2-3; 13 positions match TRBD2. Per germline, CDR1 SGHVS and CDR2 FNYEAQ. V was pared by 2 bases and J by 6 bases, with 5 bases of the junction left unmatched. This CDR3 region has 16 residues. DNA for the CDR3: TGTGCCAGCAGCTTAACGACTAGCGGGGGGTCGGATACGCAGTATTTT. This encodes CASSLTTSGGSDTQYF. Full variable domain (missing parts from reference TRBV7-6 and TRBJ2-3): GAGVSQSPRYKVTKRGQDVALRCDPISGHVSLYWYRQALGQGPEFLTYFNYEAQQDKSGLPNDRFSAERPEGSISTLTIQRTEQRDSAMYRCASSLTTSGGSDTQYFGPGTRLTVL.

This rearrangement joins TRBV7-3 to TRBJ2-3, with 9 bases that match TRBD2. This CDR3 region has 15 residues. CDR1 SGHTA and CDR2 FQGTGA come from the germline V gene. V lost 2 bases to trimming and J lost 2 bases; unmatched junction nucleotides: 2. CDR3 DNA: TGTGCCAGCAGCTTAGCGGGGGGGATCACAGATACGCAGTATTTT. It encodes CASSLAGGITDTQYF.

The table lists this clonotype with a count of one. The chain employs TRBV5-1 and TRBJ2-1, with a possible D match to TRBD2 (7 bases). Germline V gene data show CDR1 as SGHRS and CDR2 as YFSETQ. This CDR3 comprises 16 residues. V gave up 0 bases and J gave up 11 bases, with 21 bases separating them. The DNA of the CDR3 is TGCGCCAGCAGCTTGGCCGAAGGCTGGGGGGGGCCGCAGCAGTTCTTC. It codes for CASSLAEGWGGPQQFF. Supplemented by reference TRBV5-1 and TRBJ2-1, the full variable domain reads KAGVTQTPRYLIKTRGQQVTLSCSPISGHRSVSWYQQTPGQGLQFLFEYFSETQRNKGNFPGRFSGRQFSNSRSEMNVSTLELGDSALYLCASSLAEGWGGPQQFFGPGTRLTVL.

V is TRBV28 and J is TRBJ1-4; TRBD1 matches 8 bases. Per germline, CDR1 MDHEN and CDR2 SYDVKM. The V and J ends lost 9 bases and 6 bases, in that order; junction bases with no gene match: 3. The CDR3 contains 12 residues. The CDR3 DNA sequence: TGTGCCAGTGGACAGGGCGATGAAAAACTGTTTTTT. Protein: CASGQGDEKLFF.